Below are 32 T cell receptor beta chains sequenced from a single sample in a study of cytomegalovirus exposure and HLA in healthy donors. PCR primers comprised 60 Vbeta and 13 Jbeta primers. Sequencing was performed with immunoSEQ multiplex PCR; in TCRdb, only in-frame clones are kept and a portion is missing. Of over 95,000 clones listed, approximately 83% are singletons. The sequencing sample was made of PBMCs. Receptor source: a woman younger than 35 in good health and CMV-seronegative.

The chain couples TRBV20-1 to TRBJ2-7; D remains ambiguous. From germline, CDR1 is DFQATT and CDR2 SNEGSKA (reference sequence). The CDR3 is 11 amino acids. V was trimmed by 6 bases and J by 4 bases, leaving 10 bases between them. The CDR3 region has the DNA TGCAGTGCCCCTAGGAAATACGAGCAGTACTTC. The encoded protein is CSAPRKYEQYF.

The chain is built from TRBV6-5 and TRBJ2-6; maybe TRBD2 (5 bases). This CDR3 is 16 amino acids long. V was shortened by 0 bases and J by 1 base, with 7 bases between the two germline ends. Looked up from germline, CDR1 is MNHEY and CDR2 is SVGAGI. CDR3: CASSYSRGSGANVLTF. For the CDR3, the DNA is TGTGCCAGCAGTTACTCGAGAGGGTCTGGGGCCAACGTCCTGACTTTC.

This sequence joins TRBV19 and TRBJ1-2; TRBD1 might be the D (6 bases). V lost 5 bases and J lost 3, with 13 bases in between. This CDR3 has 14 amino acids. Germline V gene sequence: CDR1 LNHDA, CDR2 SQIVND (reference sequence). For the CDR3, the DNA is TGTGCCAGTAGTTCACTTGACAGGTACTATGGCTACACCTTC. Its protein product is CASSSLDRYYGYTF. Full variable domain (outside the CDR3, taken from reference TRBV19 and TRBJ1-2): DGGITQSPKYLFRKEGQNVTLSCEQNLNHDAMYWYRQDPGQGLRLIYYSQIVNDFQKGDIAEGYSVSREKKESFPLTVTSAQKNPTAFYLCASSSLDRYYGYTFGSGTRLTVV.

The CDR3 region is CASSIIQGVNQPQHF. CDR3 nucleotide sequence: TGTGCCAGTAGTATCATTCAGGGGGTCAATCAGCCCCAGCATTTT. V is TRBV19 and J is TRBJ1-5; 7 positions match TRBD1. This CDR3 spans 15 amino acids. With 3 bases clipped from V and 3 bases from J, the junction kept 5 bases outside the gene matches. Germline-derived CDR1 and CDR2 are LNHDA and SQIVND (reference sequence).

Comments on this clone: Germline and junction disagree at one end, which may indicate a read error. V gene TRBV10-3 combines with J gene TRBJ1-4; no reliable D call. CDR3 size: 16 residues. Germline-derived CDR1 and CDR2 are ENHRY and SYGVKD. DNA of the CDR3: TGTGCCATCAGTGAGTCTGCGGGAGGTCGCGGGGAAAACCTGTTTTTT. Its protein product is CAISESAGGRGENLFF.

The chain links TRBV6-5 to TRBJ2-2; 7 nucleotides match TRBD1. The CDR3 sequence is 12 residues long. With V trimmed by 10 bases and J by 6 bases, 5 bases remained unmatched. Germline V lookup: CDR1 MNHEY, CDR2 SVGAGI. The CDR3 coding sequence is TGTGCCACCGAACAGGGGTCCGGGGAGCTGTTTTTT. Its translation: CATEQGSGELFF.

The chain has TRBV7-9 and TRBJ1-5; TRBD1 agrees at 7 bases. J gave up 6 bases and V 2 bases, and 10 bases lay outside the gene matches. The CDR3 is 16 amino acids. Germline values: CDR1 SEHNR, CDR2 FQNEAQ (reference sequence). The CDR3 DNA reads TGTGCCAGCAGCTTAAGGAGACAGGGTGGTGGTCAGCCCCAGCATTTT. It encodes CASSLRRQGGGQPQHF.

The chain has TRBV9 and TRBJ1-1; D gene uncertain. The CDR3 consists of 14 residues. Germline V CDR1 and CDR2: SGDLS, YYNGEE. V lost 0 bases and J lost 10, with 16 bases in between. The CDR3 sequence is CASSVAGNAWGAFF. The CDR3 region has the DNA TGTGCCAGCAGCGTAGCGGGGAACGCATGGGGAGCTTTCTTT.

The V gene is TRBV28, the J gene TRBJ1-6; perhaps TRBD1 as D (6 bases). This CDR3 is 15 amino acids long. Trimming stripped 2 bases from V and 9 bases from J, with 14 bases between. The V gene's germline CDR1 is MDHEN and CDR2 SYDVKM. The CDR3 nucleotides read TGTGCCAGCAGTTTAGCGGACAGTCCCCTTTCACCCCTCCACTTT. Protein: CASSLADSPLSPLHF.

This sequence joins TRBV4-1 and TRBJ1-2; 11 bases align to TRBD1. CDR3 length: 17 residues. Trimming at V came to 4 bases and at J to 6 bases, leaving 13 bases not matched to a gene. Germline CDR1 reads MGHRA; CDR2 reads YSYEKL. The CDR3 DNA follows: TGCGCCAGCAGCCGAGGACAGGGGGCGGCAGGAATCAATGGCTACACCTTC. Translated, it gives CASSRGQGAAGINGYTF.

On this clone itself: Compared with germline, one end of the junction differs, possibly owing to a read error. This chain links TRBV28 with TRBJ1-5; no clear D. The V gene's germline CDR1 is MDHEN and CDR2 SYDVKM. The CDR3 has 16 residues. The CDR3 region is CASSLYPRVSNRPQHF. The CDR3 bases are TGTGCCAGCAGTTTATACCCCCGAGTTAGCAATCGGCCCCAGCATTTT.

The rearrangement uses TRBV9 and TRBJ2-1; possible D gene TRBD2, 7 bases. Germline CDR1 reads SGDLS; CDR2 reads YYNGEE. Between the trimmed V and J ends, which lost 4 bases and 8 bases, there was a span of 22 bases. This CDR3 is 16 amino acids long. The CDR3 spells CASSTVGAGAWDEQFF. The CDR3 DNA reads as TGTGCCAGCAGCACCGTTGGGGCGGGGGCCTGGGATGAGCAGTTCTTC.

This sequence joins TRBV7-8 and TRBJ2-3; 7 bases fit TRBD1. The length of the CDR3 is 17 residues. V dropped 5 bases and J dropped 1; count of bases not matched to a gene: 12. Per the germline V gene, CDR1 is SGHVS and CDR2 is FQNEAQ. CDR3 in DNA: TGTGCCAGCAGCCCACCTCGGACAGGTCGAGGCACAGATACGCAGTATTTT. Its protein is CASSPPRTGRGTDTQYF.

The J gene is TRBJ1-5, the V gene TRBV2; no clear D gene. Germline loops: CDR1 SNHLY, CDR2 FYNNEI. V lost 4 bases and J 3 bases, leaving 10 bases between the germline ends. This CDR3 is 14 amino acids long. CDR3 amino acids: CASSVTGINQPQHF. The CDR3 DNA sequence: TGTGCCAGCAGTGTGACGGGTATCAATCAGCCCCAGCATTTT.

The rearrangement joins TRBV5-4 to TRBJ2-3; TRBD2 matches at 10 bases. Germline CDR1 and CDR2: SGHNT and YYREEE (reference sequence). The V segment lost 4 bases and the J segment 3 bases; nucleotides outside the gene matches: 5. The CDR3 extends over 15 amino acids. The CDR3 region is CASSLGLAETDTQYF. CDR3 coding DNA: TGTGCCAGCAGCCTCGGACTAGCGGAAACAGATACGCAGTATTTT.

This sequence joins TRBV30 and TRBJ1-5; D remains ambiguous. The CDR3 has 13 residues. V lost 4 bases and J lost 0, with 7 bases in between. CDR1 is GTSNPN and CDR2 is SVGIG in the germline V gene (reference sequence). The CDR3 loop reads CAWNRISNQPQHF. CDR3 DNA sequence: TGTGCCTGGAACAGAATTAGCAATCAGCCCCAGCATTTT.

The chain uses TRBV27 and TRBJ2-1; D perhaps matches TRBD2 (5 bases). CDR1 and CDR2 from the germline V gene are MNHEY and SMNVEV (reference sequence). The CDR3 consists of 12 residues. V lost 2 bases, J lost 9 bases, and 8 bases lay in between. In DNA, the CDR3 is TGTGCCAGCAGTTTAAGGGCGGGTGAGCAGTTCTTC. It codes for CASSLRAGEQFF.

J is TRBJ1-2 and V is TRBV12-5, with a possible D match to TRBD1 (6 bases). Between the trimmed V and J ends, which lost 3 bases and 2 bases, there was a span of 16 bases. Germline lookup yields CDR1 LGHNT and CDR2 FRNRAP. The CDR3 contains 16 residues. The CDR3, as DNA: TGTGCTAGTGGTTTAATCGTCGGACAGACAAACTATGGCTACACCTTC. Its translation is CASGLIVGQTNYGYTF. The entire variable domain, with the rest obtained from reference TRBV12-5 and TRBJ1-2, is as follows: DARVTQTPRHKVTEMGQEVTMRCQPILGHNTVFWYRQTMMQGLELLAYFRNRAPLDDSGMPKDRFSAEMPDATLATLKIQPSEPRDSAVYFCASGLIVGQTNYGYTFGSGTRLTVV.

This sequence joins TRBV4-1 and TRBJ1-4; D not resolved. The CDR3 consists of 16 residues. Trimming shortened V by 2 bases and J by 5 bases, and 15 bases separated the two germline ends. Per germline, CDR1 MGHRA and CDR2 YSYEKL. The CDR3 bases are TGCGCCAGCAGCCAACGGTTGACGAGGGCGAATGAAAAACTGTTTTTT. This gives the protein CASSQRLTRANEKLFF.

The rearrangement uses TRBV5-4 and TRBJ2-7; a possible D gene is TRBD1 (6 bases). This CDR3 spans 15 amino acids. In germline, CDR1 is SGHNT, CDR2 YYREEE (reference sequence). The V gene lost 0 bases and the J gene lost 0 bases, with 10 bases spanning the gap. In nucleotides, the CDR3 is TGTGCCAGCAGCTTGGCAGGGGCTAGCTCCTACGAGCAGTACGTC. This gives the protein CASSLAGASSYEQYV.

The chain links TRBV19 to TRBJ2-1, with D possibly TRBD2 on 6 matching bases. Per the germline V gene, CDR1 is LNHDA and CDR2 is SQIVND (reference sequence). The V end was cut by 3 bases, the J end by 3 bases, with 12 bases between. The CDR3 loop spans 15 amino acids. The DNA for the CDR3 is TGTGCCAGTAGTATTGTTAGCGGAAACTACAATGAGCAGTTCTTC. Protein sequence: CASSIVSGNYNEQFF.

The chain carries TRBV11-2 and TRBJ1-1; tentatively, D is TRBD1 (5 bases). The length of the CDR3 is 14 residues. From germline, CDR1 is SGHAT and CDR2 FQNNGV. The V end was cut by 4 bases, the J end by 4 bases, with 13 bases between. The CDR3 here is CASSSVDKGTEAFF. DNA for the CDR3: TGTGCCAGCAGCTCCGTGGACAAGGGCACTGAAGCTTTCTTT.

The chain joins TRBV29-1 to TRBJ2-2, with D possibly matching TRBD1 (7 bases). Trimming shortened V by 4 bases and J by 0 bases, and 18 bases separated the two germline ends. The V gene's germline CDR1 is SQVTM and CDR2 ANQGSEA. The CDR3 is made up of 17 amino acids. This CDR3 is CSVVGLGDRANTGELFF. Here the CDR3 DNA reads TGCAGCGTTGTGGGACTCGGAGACAGGGCGAACACCGGGGAGCTGTTTTTT.

The chain uses TRBV7-2 and TRBJ2-2, with D tentatively TRBD1 (5 bases). Germline V lookup: CDR1 SGHTA, CDR2 FQGNSA. The CDR3 is 16 amino acids. The V end lost 1 base, the J end lost 0 bases, and 9 bases lay between the germline ends. CDR3 DNA sequence: TGTGCCAGCAGCTTAGGTGGGGCCCCGAACACCGGGGAGCTGTTTTTT. Protein: CASSLGGAPNTGELFF.

CDR3 sequence: CSVDGPSGDTQYF. In DNA form, the CDR3 reads TGCAGCGTTGACGGGCCTAGCGGTGATACGCAGTATTTT. This chain connects TRBV29-1 to TRBJ2-3; 7 positions agree with TRBD2. Looked up from germline, CDR1 is SQVTM and CDR2 is ANQGSEA. The V and J ends lost 3 bases and 6 bases, in that order; junction bases with no gene match: 6. The CDR3 runs 13 residues.

The gene calls are TRBV7-9 and TRBJ1-2; D gene uncertain. CDR3 length equals 13 residues. Germline V CDR1 and CDR2: SEHNR, FQNEAQ (reference sequence). V was cut by 1 base and J by 4 bases, with 7 bases left in between. The CDR3 loop is CASSLVTVYGYTF. In DNA form, the CDR3 reads TGTGCCAGCAGCTTAGTCACGGTCTATGGCTACACCTTC. The complete variable domain, with remaining parts taken from reference TRBV7-9 and TRBJ1-2, reads DTGVSQNPRHKITKRGQNVTFRCDPISEHNRLYWYRQTLGQGPEFLTYFQNEAQLEKSRLLSDRFSAERPKGSFSTLEIQRTEQGDSAMYLCASSLVTVYGYTFGSGTRLTVV.

On this clone itself: The sample has other DNA sequences that encode this CDR3 too. The CDR3 sequence: CASSFGTGGQETQYF. The DNA of the CDR3 is TGCGCCAGCAGCTTTGGTACAGGGGGCCAAGAGACCCAGTACTTC. This chain links TRBV5-1 with TRBJ2-5; 8 bases align to TRBD1. The junction had 4 bases not matched to a gene; V was cut back by 2 bases and J by 1 base. The CDR3 consists of 15 residues. Looked up from germline, CDR1 is SGHRS and CDR2 is YFSETQ.

The rearrangement uses TRBV5-4 and TRBJ1-1; perhaps TRBD1 as D (6 bases). The CDR3 has 15 amino acids. V lost 4 bases and J 7 bases, leaving 20 bases between the germline ends. Germline-derived CDR1 and CDR2 are SGHNT and YYREEE (reference sequence). The CDR3 sequence is CASSPSGTIGFEAFF. CDR3 nucleotides: TGTGCCAGCAGCCCGTCTGGGACAATTGGATTTGAAGCTTTCTTT.

The rearrangement joins TRBV25-1 to TRBJ2-1; 13 positions match TRBD2. V shed 6 bases and J 1 base; nucleotides not matched to a gene: 9. Per germline, CDR1 MGHDK and CDR2 SYGVNS. This CDR3 has 18 residues. This CDR3 is CASRSGTSGTRSYNEQFF. As DNA, the CDR3 is TGTGCCAGCAGGTCGGGGACTAGCGGGACGAGATCCTACAATGAGCAGTTCTTC.

The chain uses TRBV6-1 and TRBJ2-7; D call uncertain. CDR1 and CDR2 (germline): MNHNS, SASEGT. CDR3 length equals 13 residues. The CDR3 nucleotides are TGTGCCAGCAGTGAATTTAAGGGTCGCGAGCGGTACGTC. Residues: CASSEFKGRERYV.

The chain has TRBV19 and TRBJ1-1; 9 bases align to TRBD1. The CDR3 is 12 amino acids. Germline values: CDR1 LNHDA, CDR2 SQIVND (reference sequence). The J segment lost 11 bases and the V segment lost 6 bases, leaving 7 bases of the junction unmatched. In DNA, the CDR3 is TGTGCCAGTAGCGCCGGGACAGGGCGCGCTTTCTTT. Translated, it gives CASSAGTGRAFF.

V is TRBV19 and J is TRBJ1-2; D gene ambiguous. With 7 bases removed from V and 9 bases from J, the gap between germline ends came to 18 bases. The CDR3 is 13 residues long. Germline values: CDR1 LNHDA, CDR2 SQIVND (reference sequence). The DNA of the CDR3 is TGTGCCAGTAAGGAGCGGACGGCGATTCGCTACACCTTC. Protein product: CASKERTAIRYTF.